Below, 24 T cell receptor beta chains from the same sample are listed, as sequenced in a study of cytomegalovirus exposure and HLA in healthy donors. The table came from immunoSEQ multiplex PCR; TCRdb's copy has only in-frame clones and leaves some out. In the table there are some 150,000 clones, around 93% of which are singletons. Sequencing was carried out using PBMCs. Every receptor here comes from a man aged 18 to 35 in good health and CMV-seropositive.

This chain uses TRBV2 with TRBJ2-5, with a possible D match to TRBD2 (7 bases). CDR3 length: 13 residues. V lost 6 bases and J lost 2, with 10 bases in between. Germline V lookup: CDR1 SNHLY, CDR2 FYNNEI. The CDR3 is CASRGGAQETQYF. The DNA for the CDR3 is TGTGCCAGCAGGGGGGGGGCACAAGAGACCCAGTACTTC. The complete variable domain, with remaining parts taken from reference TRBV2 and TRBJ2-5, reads EPEVTQTPSHQVTQMGQEVILRCVPISNHLYFYWYRQILGQKVEFLVSFYNNEISEKSEIFDDQFSVERPDGSNFTLKIRSTKLEDSAMYFCASRGGAQETQYFGPGTRLLVL.

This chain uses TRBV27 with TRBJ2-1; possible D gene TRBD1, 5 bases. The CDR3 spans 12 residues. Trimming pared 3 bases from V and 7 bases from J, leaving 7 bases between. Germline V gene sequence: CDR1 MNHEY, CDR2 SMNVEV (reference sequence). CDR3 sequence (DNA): TGTGCCAGCAGTTTTAACAGGAATGAGCAGTTCTTC. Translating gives CASSFNRNEQFF.

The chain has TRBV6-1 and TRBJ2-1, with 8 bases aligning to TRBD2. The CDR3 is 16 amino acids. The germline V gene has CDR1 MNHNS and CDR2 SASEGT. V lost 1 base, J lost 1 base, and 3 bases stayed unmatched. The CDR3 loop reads CASSEVSGSSYNEQFF. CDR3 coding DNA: TGTGCCAGCAGTGAAGTGAGCGGGAGTTCCTACAATGAGCAGTTCTTC.

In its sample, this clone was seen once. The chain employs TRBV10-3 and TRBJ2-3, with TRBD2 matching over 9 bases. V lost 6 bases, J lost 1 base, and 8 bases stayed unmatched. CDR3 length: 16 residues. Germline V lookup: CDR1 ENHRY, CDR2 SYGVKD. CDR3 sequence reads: CAISRGAGGGTDTQYF. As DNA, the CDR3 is TGTGCCATCAGCCGGGGAGCGGGAGGAGGCACAGATACGCAGTATTTT.

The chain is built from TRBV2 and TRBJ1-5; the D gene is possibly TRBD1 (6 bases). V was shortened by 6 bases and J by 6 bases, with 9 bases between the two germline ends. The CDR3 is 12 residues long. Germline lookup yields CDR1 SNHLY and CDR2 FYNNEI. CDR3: CASSQGSQPQHF. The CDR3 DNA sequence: TGTGCCAGCAGCCAGGGGAGTCAGCCCCAGCATTTT.

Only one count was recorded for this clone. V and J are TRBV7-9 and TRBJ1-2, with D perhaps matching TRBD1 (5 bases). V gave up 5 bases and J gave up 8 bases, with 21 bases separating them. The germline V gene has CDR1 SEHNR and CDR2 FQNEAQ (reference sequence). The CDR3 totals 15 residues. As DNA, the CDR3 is TGTGCCAGCAGCCGCCCCGGACACCAAGGTCAAGGCTACACCTTC. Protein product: CASSRPGHQGQGYTF.

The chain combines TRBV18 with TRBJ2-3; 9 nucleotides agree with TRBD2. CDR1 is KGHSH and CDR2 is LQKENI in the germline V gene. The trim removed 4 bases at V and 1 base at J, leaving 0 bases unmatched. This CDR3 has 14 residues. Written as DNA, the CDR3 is TGTGCCAGCTCACGGACTAGCGGCACAGATACGCAGTATTTT. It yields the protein CASSRTSGTDTQYF.

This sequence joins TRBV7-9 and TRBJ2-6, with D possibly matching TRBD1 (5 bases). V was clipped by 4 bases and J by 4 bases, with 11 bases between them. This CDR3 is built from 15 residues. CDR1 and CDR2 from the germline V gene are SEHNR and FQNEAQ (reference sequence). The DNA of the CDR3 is TGTGCCAGCAGCTATAGGGGTTCAGGGGCCAACGTCCTGACTTTC. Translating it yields CASSYRGSGANVLTF.

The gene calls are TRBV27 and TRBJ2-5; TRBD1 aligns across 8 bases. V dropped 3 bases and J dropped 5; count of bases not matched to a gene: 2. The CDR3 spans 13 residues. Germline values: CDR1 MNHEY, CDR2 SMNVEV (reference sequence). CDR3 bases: TGTGCCAGCAGTTTTACAGGGGGTGAGACCCAGTACTTC. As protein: CASSFTGGETQYF.

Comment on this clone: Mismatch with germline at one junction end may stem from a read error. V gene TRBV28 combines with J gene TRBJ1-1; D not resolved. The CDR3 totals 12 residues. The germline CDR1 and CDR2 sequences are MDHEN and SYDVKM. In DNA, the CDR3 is TGTGCCAGCAGCCACGGACGGGGAAGATATAGCTTT. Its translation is CASSHGRGRYSF.

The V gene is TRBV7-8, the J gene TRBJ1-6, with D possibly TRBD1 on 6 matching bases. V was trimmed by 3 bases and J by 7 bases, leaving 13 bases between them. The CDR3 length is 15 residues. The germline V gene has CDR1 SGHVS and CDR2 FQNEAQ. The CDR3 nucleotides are TGTGCCAGCAGCTTGGATTGGGGGGGCAATTCACCCCTCCACTTT. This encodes CASSLDWGGNSPLHF.

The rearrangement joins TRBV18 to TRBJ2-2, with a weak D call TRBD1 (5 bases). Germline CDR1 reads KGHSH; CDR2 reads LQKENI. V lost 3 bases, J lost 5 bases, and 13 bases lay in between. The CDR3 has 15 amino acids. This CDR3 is CASSPRQGATGELFF. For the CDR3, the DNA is TGTGCCAGCTCACCCAGGCAGGGTGCAACCGGGGAGCTGTTTTTT. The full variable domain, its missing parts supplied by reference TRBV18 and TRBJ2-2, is NAGVMQNPRHLVRRRGQEARLRCSPMKGHSHVYWYRQLPEEGLKFMVYLQKENIIDESGMPKERFSAEFPKEGPSILRIQQVVRGDSAAYFCASSPRQGATGELFFGEGSRLTVL.

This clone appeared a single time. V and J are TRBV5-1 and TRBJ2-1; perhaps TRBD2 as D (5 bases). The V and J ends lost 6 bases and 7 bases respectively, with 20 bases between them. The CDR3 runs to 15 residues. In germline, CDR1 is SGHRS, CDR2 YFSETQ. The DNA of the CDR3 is TGCGCCAGCAATTTAGGTCACAACGGGGAGAATGAGCAGTTCTTC. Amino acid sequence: CASNLGHNGENEQFF.

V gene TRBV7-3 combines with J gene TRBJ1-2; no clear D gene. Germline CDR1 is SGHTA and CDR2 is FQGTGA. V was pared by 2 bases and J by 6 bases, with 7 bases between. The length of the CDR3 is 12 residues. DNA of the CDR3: TGTGCCAGCAGCTTAGATGGCCATGGCTACACCTTC. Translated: CASSLDGHGYTF.

CDR3 loop: CASSINRGGNTEAFF. CDR3 bases: TGTGCCAGCAGTATAAACAGGGGGGGGAACACTGAAGCTTTCTTT. This sequence joins TRBV6-5 and TRBJ1-1, with 8 bases that match TRBD1. Trimming removed 5 bases from V and 1 base from J; junction bases left unmatched: 6. This CDR3 is built from 15 residues. Germline values: CDR1 MNHEY, CDR2 SVGAGI.

DNA of the CDR3: TGTGCCAGCAGTGACACAGCTATCTACGAGCAGTACTTC. Translation gives CASSDTAIYEQYF. The chain carries TRBV6-1 and TRBJ2-7; D ambiguous. Germline V lookup: CDR1 MNHNS, CDR2 SASEGT. The CDR3 is 13 residues long. V lost 3 bases and J 3 bases, leaving 9 bases between the germline ends.

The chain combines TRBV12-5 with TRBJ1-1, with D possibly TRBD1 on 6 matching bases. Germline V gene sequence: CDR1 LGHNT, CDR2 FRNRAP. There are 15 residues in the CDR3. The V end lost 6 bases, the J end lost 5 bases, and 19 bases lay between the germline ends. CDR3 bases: TGTGCTAGTGGCCCACAGGGTCGGGGCTTAACTGAAGCTTTCTTT. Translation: CASGPQGRGLTEAFF.

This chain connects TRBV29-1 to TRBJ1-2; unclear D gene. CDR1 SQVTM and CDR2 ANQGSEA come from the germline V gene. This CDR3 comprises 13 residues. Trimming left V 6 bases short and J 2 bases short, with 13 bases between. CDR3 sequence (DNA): TGCAGCGTCGTTTTGACACAGAACTATGGCTACACCTTC. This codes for CSVVLTQNYGYTF.

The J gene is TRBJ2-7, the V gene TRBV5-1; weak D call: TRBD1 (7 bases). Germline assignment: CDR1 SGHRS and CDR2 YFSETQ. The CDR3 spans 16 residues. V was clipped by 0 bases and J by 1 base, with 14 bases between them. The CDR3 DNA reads TGCGCCAGCAGCTTGGCCAGCAGGGGGGTGTCCTACGAGCAGTACTTC. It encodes CASSLASRGVSYEQYF. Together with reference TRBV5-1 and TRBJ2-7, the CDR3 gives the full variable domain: KAGVTQTPRYLIKTRGQQVTLSCSPISGHRSVSWYQQTPGQGLQFLFEYFSETQRNKGNFPGRFSGRQFSNSRSEMNVSTLELGDSALYLCASSLASRGVSYEQYFGPGTRLTVT.

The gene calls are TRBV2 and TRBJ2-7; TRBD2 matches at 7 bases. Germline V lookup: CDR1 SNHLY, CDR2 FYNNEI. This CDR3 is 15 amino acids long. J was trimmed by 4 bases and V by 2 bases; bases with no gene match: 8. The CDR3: CASSENGGSGYEQYF. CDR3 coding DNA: TGTGCCAGCAGTGAAAACGGCGGGAGTGGATACGAGCAGTACTTC.

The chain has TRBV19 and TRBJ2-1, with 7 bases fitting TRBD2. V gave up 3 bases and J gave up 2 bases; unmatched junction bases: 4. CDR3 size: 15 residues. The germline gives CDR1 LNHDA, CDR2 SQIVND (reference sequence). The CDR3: CASSMFGRAYNEQFF. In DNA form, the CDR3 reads TGTGCCAGTAGTATGTTTGGGAGGGCCTACAATGAGCAGTTCTTC.

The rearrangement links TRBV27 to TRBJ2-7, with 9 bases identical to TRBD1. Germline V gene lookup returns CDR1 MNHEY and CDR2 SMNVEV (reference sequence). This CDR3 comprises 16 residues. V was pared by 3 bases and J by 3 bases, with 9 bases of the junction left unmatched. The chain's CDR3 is CASSLRPGQGLYEQYF. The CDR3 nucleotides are TGTGCCAGCAGTTTGCGTCCGGGACAGGGACTCTACGAGCAGTACTTC.

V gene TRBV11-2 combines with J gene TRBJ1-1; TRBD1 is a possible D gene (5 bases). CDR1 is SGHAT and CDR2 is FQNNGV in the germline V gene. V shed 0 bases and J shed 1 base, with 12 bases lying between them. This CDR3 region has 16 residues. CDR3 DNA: TGTGCCAGCAGCTTAGAGATGGGGCGGAGGAACACTGAAGCTTTCTTT. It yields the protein CASSLEMGRRNTEAFF. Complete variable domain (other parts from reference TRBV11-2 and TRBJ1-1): EAGVAQSPRYKIIEKRQSVAFWCNPISGHATLYWYQQILGQGPKLLIQFQNNGVVDDSQLPKDRFSAERLKGVDSTLKIQPAKLEDSAVYLCASSLEMGRRNTEAFFGQGTRLTVV.

DNA of the CDR3: TGTGCCAGCAGCTTCTTCTTATATAGAGGTCCAGCGAACACTGAAGCTTTCTTT. Residues: CASSFFLYRGPANTEAFF. The V gene is TRBV5-6, the J gene TRBJ1-1, with unresolved D. CDR1 SGHDT and CDR2 YYEEEE come from the germline V gene. The CDR3 covers 18 residues. V was pared by 2 bases and J by 1 base, with 21 bases between.